This T cell receptor beta chain came from a study of cytomegalovirus exposure and HLA in healthy donors. After removal of 4 bases from V and 7 bases from J, the junction contained 12 bases not matched to a gene. CDR3 length: 15 residues. The V gene's germline CDR1 is SGHRS and CDR2 YFSETQ. Whole-study results and caveats: In vitro, three CMV-associated chains proved specific for CMV antigens. CMV serostatus was the only immune exposure information that was available. Cytomegalovirus association was listed for about 150 TCR beta chains.

The study ran its PCR with 60 Vbeta and 13 Jbeta primers. Original data processing: Later, an analysis found around 77 million unique TCR beta chains, and some 10 million of these were shared. The table came from immunoSEQ multiplex PCR; TCRdb's copy has only in-frame clones and leaves some out. V, J and clone size are those of that table, while D and trimming were read from the DNA. The sample consists of around 220,000 clones, roughly 80% of them appearing once. Worth noting for this clone: Its antigen is currently unknown.

Source material: PBMCs. The chain carries TRBV5-1 and TRBJ2-7, with 9 bases lining up with TRBD2. The receptor was isolated from a girl aged 5-17 years in good health and CMV-seronegative. CDR3 coding DNA: TGCGCCAGCAGCCGTTGGCGGGAGGGCTTGGGTGAGCAGTACTTC. Translating it yields CASSRWREGLGEQYF.